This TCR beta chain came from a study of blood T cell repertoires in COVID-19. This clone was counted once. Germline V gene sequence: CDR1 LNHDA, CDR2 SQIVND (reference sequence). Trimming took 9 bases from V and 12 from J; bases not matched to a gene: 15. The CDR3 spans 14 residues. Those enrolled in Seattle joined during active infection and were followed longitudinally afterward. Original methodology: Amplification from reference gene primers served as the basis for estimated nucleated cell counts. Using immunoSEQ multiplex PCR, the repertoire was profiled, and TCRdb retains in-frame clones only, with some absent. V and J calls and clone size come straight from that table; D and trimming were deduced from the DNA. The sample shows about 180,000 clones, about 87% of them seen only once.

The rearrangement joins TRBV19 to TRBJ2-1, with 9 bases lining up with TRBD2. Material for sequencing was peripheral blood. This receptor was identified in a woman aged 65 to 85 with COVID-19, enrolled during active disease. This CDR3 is CASARVLAGQGQFF. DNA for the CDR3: TGTGCCAGCGCTCGGGTTCTAGCGGGGCAGGGGCAGTTCTTC.